Listed here is a single T cell receptor beta chain. This record belongs to a study of blood T cell repertoires in COVID-19. Overall study: Samples of COVID-19 (acute and convalescent) were obtained from the United States, Italy and Spain. From T cells, B-cell-depleted T cells, or PBMCs came the material, which was cDNA or gDNA.

There are 15 residues in the CDR3. Germline assignment: CDR1 MNHEY and CDR2 SMNVEV (reference sequence). V dropped 3 bases and J dropped 6 bases, with 16 bases sitting between them. Generated by immunoSEQ multiplex PCR, the TCRdb table keeps only in-frame clones and is missing some. The table lists fewer than 200,000 clones, roughly 87% of them singletons. Individuals drawn from 24 US areas were roughly 18 to 100 years old. Clinical histories supplied by participants themselves formed the basis of cohort assignment. This receptor was taken from a human donor with acute COVID-19. The donor label of this sample is uncertain. Sequencing was done on a sample of PBMCs or T cells enriched from blood (not recorded which). The rearrangement joins TRBV27 to TRBJ2-3, with D perhaps matching TRBD2 (6 bases). The CDR3 bases are TGTGCCAGCAGTTTGGGGGGAATTGGATTGGATACGCAGTATTTT. This translates into CASSLGGIGLDTQYF.